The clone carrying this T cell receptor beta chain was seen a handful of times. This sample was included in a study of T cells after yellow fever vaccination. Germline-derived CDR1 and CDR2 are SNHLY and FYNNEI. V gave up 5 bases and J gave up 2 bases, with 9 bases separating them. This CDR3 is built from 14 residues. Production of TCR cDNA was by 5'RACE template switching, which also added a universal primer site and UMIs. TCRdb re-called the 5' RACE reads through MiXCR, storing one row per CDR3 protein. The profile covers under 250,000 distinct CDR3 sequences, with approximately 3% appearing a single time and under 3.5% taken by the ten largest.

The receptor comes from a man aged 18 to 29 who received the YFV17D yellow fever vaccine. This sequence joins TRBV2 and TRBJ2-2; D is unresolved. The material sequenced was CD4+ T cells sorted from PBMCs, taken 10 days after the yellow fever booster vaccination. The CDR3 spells CASSRTYNTGELFF. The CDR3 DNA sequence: TGTGCCAGCAGTAGGACCTATAACACCGGGGAGCTGTTTTTT.